Listed here are 21 T cell receptor beta chains from one sample, sequenced in a study of graft-versus-host responses after intestinal transplantation. Sequencing used immunoSEQ multiplex PCR; TCRdb keeps in-frame clones, though not all of them. The repertoire holds about 120,000 clones, with 80% to 95% as singletons. These TCRs' antigens remain unknown. The sequencing used unstimulated CD8+ T cells sorted from spleen or lymph node cells, collected before intestinal transplant. All receptors come from a human donor who received an intestinal transplant.

This clone was detected a few times. The V and J genes are TRBV11-2 and TRBJ2-1; D might be TRBD1 or TRBD2, each matching 6 bases. The CDR3 covers 12 residues. Germline V gives CDR1 SGHAT, CDR2 FQNNGV. The V end lost 6 bases, the J end lost 9 bases, and 12 bases lay between the germline ends. This CDR3 reads CASRGKGGEQFF. The CDR3 nucleotides are TGTGCCAGCAGGGGGAAGGGGGGTGAGCAGTTCTTC.

The V and J genes are TRBV7-9 and TRBJ2-3; D unresolved. V was clipped by 7 bases and J by 2 bases, with 13 bases between them. This CDR3 has 14 amino acids. In germline, CDR1 is SEHNR, CDR2 FQNEAQ (reference sequence). This chain's CDR3 is CASNTDLHTDTQYF. The CDR3 nucleotides are TGTGCCAGCAACACAGATCTTCACACAGATACGCAGTATTTT.

This clone came up once. The chain has TRBV2 and TRBJ2-7; D gene uncertain. CDR3 length: 11 residues. Germline V gene data show CDR1 as SNHLY and CDR2 as FYNNEI. The V end lost 0 bases, the J end lost 5 bases, and 2 bases lay between the germline ends. CDR3 nucleotide sequence: TGTGCCAGCAGTGAAGCGAACGAGCAGTACTTC. Its protein is CASSEANEQYF.

The CDR3 coding sequence is TGTGCCAGCAGTTTACAACAGCCCTACGAGCAGTACTTC. It encodes CASSLQQPYEQYF. The chain links TRBV27 to TRBJ2-7; D uncertain. The CDR3 runs 13 residues. Trimming took 2 bases from V and 2 from J, leaving 7 bases between them. Germline CDR1 is MNHEY and CDR2 is SMNVEV (reference sequence).

This clone was picked up one time. Additional DNA sequences in this sample encode the identical CDR3. Here the CDR3 reads CASSLGRDTQYF. The CDR3 DNA sequence: TGTGCCAGCAGCTTAGGCAGAGATACGCAGTATTTT. The chain links TRBV11-2 to TRBJ2-3; D is ambiguous. The CDR3 is made up of 12 amino acids. Germline-derived CDR1 and CDR2 are SGHAT and FQNNGV. Trimming pared 1 base from V and 5 bases from J, leaving 4 bases between.

The rearrangement uses TRBV4-1 and TRBJ1-1; 7 bases fit TRBD1. The ends lost 0 bases at V and 6 bases at J; junction bases unmatched: 10. CDR3 size: 16 residues. The germline gives CDR1 MGHRA, CDR2 YSYEKL. CDR3 sequence: CASSQDPPDRVAEAFF. The CDR3 nucleotides are TGCGCCAGCAGCCAAGACCCCCCCGACAGGGTTGCTGAAGCTTTCTTT.

The chain is built from TRBV5-8 and TRBJ2-7; TRBD2 agrees at 9 bases. CDR1 is SGHTS, CDR2 YDEGEE, per germline. The CDR3 has 15 amino acids. Trimming cost V 4 bases and J 5 bases; bases outside gene matches: 10. Here the CDR3 reads CASSRGSGSFDEQYF. The CDR3 nucleotides read TGTGCCAGCAGCCGAGGTAGCGGGAGTTTCGACGAGCAGTACTTC.

The CDR3 here is CASNGGLEETQYF. The CDR3 bases are TGCGCCAGCAACGGCGGGTTGGAGGAGACCCAGTACTTC. The V and J genes are TRBV10-2 and TRBJ2-5; perhaps TRBD2 as D (5 bases). Germline V CDR1 and CDR2: WSHSY, SAAADI. CDR3 size: 13 residues. The V end lost 7 bases, the J end lost 5 bases, and 14 bases lay between the germline ends.

This chain connects TRBV7-6 to TRBJ2-1, with D perhaps matching TRBD1 or TRBD2 (5 bases each). This CDR3 region has 15 residues. The germline V and J ends were trimmed by 5 bases and 5 bases, with 16 bases remaining between them. CDR1 is SGHVS and CDR2 is FNYEAQ in the germline V gene. CDR3 region: CASSPDLRTNNEQFF. The CDR3 DNA sequence: TGTGCCAGCAGCCCGGACTTGAGGACAAACAATGAGCAGTTCTTC. Full variable domain (rest looked up from reference TRBV7-6 and TRBJ2-1): GAGVSQSPRYKVTKRGQDVALRCDPISGHVSLYWYRQALGQGPEFLTYFNYEAQQDKSGLPNDRFSAERPEGSISTLTIQRTEQRDSAMYRCASSPDLRTNNEQFFGPGTRLTVL.

This chain's CDR3 is CSVEGDRQETQYF. CDR3 sequence (DNA): TGCAGCGTTGAAGGGGACCGGCAAGAGACCCAGTACTTC. The genes are TRBV29-1 and TRBJ2-5, with D perhaps assigned TRBD1 or TRBD2 (5 bases each). Trimming cost V 1 base and J 2 bases, with 8 bases left between them. This CDR3 contains 13 residues. Germline assignment: CDR1 SQVTM and CDR2 ANQGSEA. Together with reference TRBV29-1 and TRBJ2-5, the CDR3 gives the full variable domain: SAVISQKPSRDICQRGTSLTIQCQVDSQVTMMFWYRQQPGQSLTLIATANQGSEATYESGFVIDKFPISRPNLTFSTLTVSNMSPEDSSIYLCSVEGDRQETQYFGPGTRLLVL.

Here the CDR3 reads CASSRDSQYATNEKLFF. The CDR3 nucleotides are TGTGCCAGCAGCCGAGACAGCCAATATGCAACTAATGAAAAACTGTTTTTT. The V and J genes are TRBV2 and TRBJ1-4, with D possibly TRBD1 on 5 matching bases. V lost 6 bases and J lost 0, with 17 bases in between. The CDR3 is 17 residues long. Germline CDR1 reads SNHLY; CDR2 reads FYNNEI. Looking up the rest from reference TRBV2 and TRBJ1-4 gives the full variable domain: EPEVTQTPSHQVTQMGQEVILRCVPISNHLYFYWYRQILGQKVEFLVSFYNNEISEKSEIFDDQFSVERPDGSNFTLKIRSTKLEDSAMYFCASSRDSQYATNEKLFFGSGTQLSVL.

The genes are TRBV7-8 and TRBJ1-2, with a weak D call TRBD1 (5 bases). The CDR3 consists of 16 residues. V was trimmed by 1 base and J by 6 bases, leaving 18 bases between them. Looked up from germline, CDR1 is SGHVS and CDR2 is FQNEAQ. The CDR3 bases are TGTGCCAGCAGCTTAGATCTTAGTCCGGGGGAAAATGGCTACACCTTC. Translation gives CASSLDLSPGENGYTF. Full variable domain (missing parts from reference TRBV7-8 and TRBJ1-2): GAGVSQSPRYKVAKRGQDVALRCDPISGHVSLFWYQQALGQGPEFLTYFQNEAQLDKSGLPSDRFFAERPEGSVSTLKIQRTQQEDSAVYLCASSLDLSPGENGYTFGSGTRLTVV.

This clone was seen once. The rearrangement links TRBV4-2 to TRBJ2-7; no clear D. The CDR3 spans 15 residues. V was cut by 0 bases and J by 0 bases, with 9 bases left in between. Germline loops: CDR1 LGHNA, CDR2 YNFKEQ. CDR3 nucleotide sequence: TGTGCCAGCAGCCAAGAATGGGTAAGCTCCTACGAGCAGTACTTC. Its protein is CASSQEWVSSYEQYF.

The V call is TRBV6-5, the J call TRBJ2-2; D is ambiguous. From germline, CDR1 is MNHEY and CDR2 SVGAGI. The CDR3 runs to 14 residues. The V end was cut by 0 bases, the J end by 5 bases, with 7 bases between. The CDR3 coding sequence is TGTGCCAGCAGTTACTCGGGCGATACCGGGGAGCTGTTTTTT. This sequence encodes CASSYSGDTGELFF.

This chain connects TRBV4-1 to TRBJ2-1; D uncertain. The V gene lost 0 bases and the J gene lost 5 bases, with 11 bases spanning the gap. Germline V gene sequence: CDR1 MGHRA, CDR2 YSYEKL. This CDR3 is 15 amino acids long. The CDR3: CASSQERTGHNEQFF. CDR3 bases: TGCGCCAGCAGCCAAGAGCGTACCGGGCACAATGAGCAGTTCTTC.

The chain uses TRBV27 and TRBJ2-3; 15 bases are shared with TRBD2. CDR1 and CDR2 from the germline V gene are MNHEY and SMNVEV (reference sequence). J was trimmed by 5 bases and V by 5 bases; bases with no gene match: 14. The CDR3 spans 19 residues. The CDR3: CASSPYWTSGRASGDTQYF. The CDR3 region has the DNA TGTGCCAGCAGTCCATACTGGACTAGCGGGAGGGCCTCGGGAGATACGCAGTATTTT.

The CDR3 loop is CASSSVRGIISYEQYF. The CDR3 region has the DNA TGTGCCAGCAGCTCCGTGAGGGGAATAATTTCCTACGAGCAGTACTTC. The chain is built from TRBV11-2 and TRBJ2-7; D is possibly TRBD1 or TRBD2 (5 bases each). CDR3 length: 16 amino acids. Germline CDR1 reads SGHAT; CDR2 reads FQNNGV. Between the trimmed V and J ends, which lost 4 bases and 1 base, there was a span of 17 bases.

The chain links TRBV5-6 to TRBJ2-5; D ambiguous. The CDR3 consists of 16 residues. Trimming removed 1 base from V and 5 bases from J, with 18 bases in between. CDR1 and CDR2 from the germline V gene are SGHDT and YYEEEE. DNA of the CDR3: TGTGCCAGCAGCTTGATAAGGTCATCCCTTTCGGAGACCCAGTACTTC. Translation: CASSLIRSSLSETQYF.

This rearrangement joins TRBV2 to TRBJ2-2, with 8 bases that match TRBD1. The trim removed 7 bases at V and 0 bases at J, leaving 7 bases unmatched. CDR1 is SNHLY, CDR2 FYNNEI, per germline. This CDR3 has 16 residues. The CDR3: CASTSGQGANTGELFF. The CDR3, as DNA: TGTGCCAGCACGTCAGGACAGGGCGCGAACACCGGGGAGCTGTTTTTT.

This sequence joins TRBV9 and TRBJ2-2, with 12 bases that match TRBD2. The germline V gene encodes CDR1 SGDLS and CDR2 YYNGEE. Trimming removed 0 bases from V and 5 bases from J; junction bases left unmatched: 11. This CDR3 is built from 19 residues. Here the CDR3 reads CASSVGGLAGKEETGELFF. CDR3 bases: TGTGCCAGCAGCGTAGGTGGACTAGCGGGGAAGGAGGAAACCGGGGAGCTGTTTTTT.

The V and J genes are TRBV7-9 and TRBJ1-2; maybe TRBD1 (5 bases). CDR3 length: 15 residues. Germline V lookup: CDR1 SEHNR, CDR2 FQNEAQ (reference sequence). The germline V and J ends were trimmed by 3 bases and 4 bases, with 15 bases remaining between them. The CDR3 DNA reads as TGTGCCAGCAGCTTTTCGGGGGACCGACTCTATGGCTACACCTTC. Encoded protein: CASSFSGDRLYGYTF.